Listed below are T cell receptor beta chains from one sample, sequenced in a study of blood T cell repertoires in COVID-19. Assay used: immunoSEQ multiplex PCR; TCRdb lists only in-frame clones, some missing. The table shows about 220,000 clones, with 82% occurring only once. The sample comprised PBMCs or T cells enriched from blood (not recorded which). The receptors derive from a woman aged 60-75 years who had recovered from COVID-19. The CDR3 runs from the conserved cysteine through the conserved F or W. The order of the fields is J gene, clone size, D gene, V gene, CDR3 protein, CDR3 DNA. The D gene is left open where the match is weak. Clone size appears in some rows only: once, few, many, or a class for an expanded clone.

j_call: TRBJ1-4; clone_size: .; d_call: TRBD1; v_call: TRBV5-1; cdr3_aa: CASSPGQPNEKLFF; cdr3_nt: TGCGCCAGCAGCCCGGGACAGCCTAATGAAAAACTGTTTTTT
j_call: TRBJ2-6; clone_size: .; d_call: .; v_call: TRBV12-5; cdr3_aa: CASGFSFSGANVLTF; cdr3_nt: TGTGCTAGTGGTTTCTCCTTCTCTGGGGCCAACGTCCTGACTTTC
j_call: TRBJ2-3; clone_size: .; d_call: .; v_call: TRBV12-5; cdr3_aa: CASGAQRPSTDTQYF; cdr3_nt: TGTGCTAGTGGTGCCCAGAGGCCTAGCACAGATACGCAGTATTTT
j_call: TRBJ2-2; clone_size: .; d_call: TRBD2; v_call: TRBV3-1/TRBV3-2; cdr3_aa: CASSQRTSGSSGELFF; cdr3_nt: TGTGCCAGCAGCCAAAGGACTAGCGGGAGTTCCGGGGAGCTGTTTTTT
j_call: TRBJ1-2; clone_size: .; d_call: .; v_call: TRBV7-2; cdr3_aa: CASSRMRGYTF; cdr3_nt: TGTGCCAGCAGCCGTATGAGAGGCTACACCTTC
j_call: TRBJ2-2; clone_size: few; d_call: TRBD2; v_call: TRBV13; cdr3_aa: CASSYQSGTRTGELFF; cdr3_nt: TGTGCCAGCAGTTACCAATCCGGGACTAGGACCGGGGAGCTGTTTTTT
j_call: TRBJ1-1; clone_size: .; d_call: .; v_call: TRBV15; cdr3_aa: CATSRGTENTEAFF; cdr3_nt: TGTGCCACCAGCAGAGGGACAGAGAACACTGAAGCTTTCTTT
j_call: TRBJ1-2; clone_size: .; d_call: TRBD1; v_call: TRBV6-2/TRBV6-3; cdr3_aa: CASSYGGTGRGYTF; cdr3_nt: TGTGCCAGCAGTTACGGGGGGACAGGGAGAGGCTACACCTTC
j_call: TRBJ1-3; clone_size: .; d_call: .; v_call: TRBV5-5; cdr3_aa: CASSWSGTSGNTIYF; cdr3_nt: TGTGCCAGCAGCTGGTCCGGGACATCTGGAAACACCATATATTTT
j_call: TRBJ2-5; clone_size: .; d_call: .; v_call: TRBV2; cdr3_aa: CASSEGKGYQETQYF; cdr3_nt: TGTGCCAGCAGTGAAGGGAAGGGGTACCAAGAGACCCAGTACTTC
j_call: TRBJ1-1; clone_size: .; d_call: .; v_call: TRBV9; cdr3_aa: CASSLQVMNTEAFF; cdr3_nt: TGTGCCAGCAGCTTACAGGTTATGAACACTGAAGCTTTCTTT
j_call: TRBJ1-2; clone_size: .; d_call: TRBD1; v_call: TRBV9; cdr3_aa: CASSSNSGTAWGYTF; cdr3_nt: TGTGCCAGCAGCAGTAATAGCGGGACAGCTTGGGGCTACACCTTC
j_call: TRBJ2-7; clone_size: few; d_call: TRBD2; v_call: TRBV6-5; cdr3_aa: CASRGRTSYEQYF; cdr3_nt: TGTGCCAGCAGGGGCAGGACTAGCTACGAGCAGTACTTC
j_call: TRBJ2-7; clone_size: .; d_call: .; v_call: TRBV7-2; cdr3_aa: CASSVLGNSYEQYF; cdr3_nt: TGTGCCAGCAGCGTTTTGGGCAACTCCTACGAGCAGTACTTC
j_call: TRBJ2-5; clone_size: few; d_call: .; v_call: TRBV7-9; cdr3_aa: CASSLELGPQRTQYF; cdr3_nt: TGTGCCAGCAGCTTAGAGTTGGGGCCCCAGCGGACCCAGTACTTC
j_call: TRBJ2-1; clone_size: .; d_call: .; v_call: TRBV19; cdr3_aa: CASSSGQRYNEQFF; cdr3_nt: TGTGCCAGTAGTTCAGGACAGCGCTACAATGAGCAGTTCTTC
j_call: TRBJ2-1; clone_size: .; d_call: TRBD2; v_call: TRBV7-9; cdr3_aa: CASSFTMRGALRNEQFF; cdr3_nt: TGTGCCAGCAGCTTCACGATGCGGGGGGCCCTCCGCAATGAGCAGTTCTTC
j_call: TRBJ2-7; clone_size: .; d_call: .; v_call: TRBV15; cdr3_aa: CATSRAGPEQYF; cdr3_nt: TGTGCCACCAGCAGGGCTGGTCCCGAGCAGTACTTC
j_call: TRBJ2-3; clone_size: .; d_call: TRBD2; v_call: TRBV5-1; cdr3_aa: CASSFPRELETSGTITDTQYF; cdr3_nt: TGCGCCAGCAGCTTCCCCAGGGAACTTGAGACTAGCGGGACCATCACAGATACGCAGTATTTT
j_call: TRBJ1-1; clone_size: .; d_call: TRBD1; v_call: TRBV29-1; cdr3_aa: CSVEVQGLPEAFF; cdr3_nt: TGCAGCGTTGAAGTACAGGGGCTTCCTGAAGCTTTCTTT
j_call: TRBJ2-1; clone_size: .; d_call: TRBD1; v_call: TRBV6-5; cdr3_aa: CASAQGGSYNEQFF; cdr3_nt: TGTGCCAGCGCACAGGGGGGCTCCTACAATGAGCAGTTCTTC
j_call: TRBJ1-1; clone_size: .; d_call: .; v_call: TRBV30; cdr3_aa: CAWERGTGTEAFF; cdr3_nt: TGTGCCTGGGAAAGAGGAACGGGAACTGAAGCTTTCTTT
j_call: TRBJ2-1; clone_size: .; d_call: TRBD2; v_call: TRBV4-2; cdr3_aa: CASSPLTSLYNEQFF; cdr3_nt: TGTGCCAGCAGCCCCTTGACTAGCCTTTACAATGAGCAGTTCTTC
j_call: TRBJ2-7; clone_size: .; d_call: .; v_call: TRBV27; cdr3_aa: CASSLGLGREQYF; cdr3_nt: TGTGCCAGCAGTTTGGGGCTGGGGAGGGAGCAGTACTTC
j_call: TRBJ1-2; clone_size: .; d_call: TRBD1; v_call: TRBV28; cdr3_aa: CASSLTGGNYGYTF; cdr3_nt: TGTGCCAGCAGCCTGACAGGGGGGAACTATGGCTACACCTTC
j_call: TRBJ2-5; clone_size: .; d_call: .; v_call: TRBV4-1; cdr3_aa: CASSPFGGSSQETQYF; cdr3_nt: TGCGCCAGCAGCCCCTTTGGAGGGAGCTCCCAAGAGACCCAGTACTTC
j_call: TRBJ2-7; clone_size: .; d_call: TRBD2; v_call: TRBV7-2; cdr3_aa: CASSLALAGAYEQYF; cdr3_nt: TGTGCCAGCAGCTTAGCGCTAGCGGGGGCCTACGAGCAGTACTTC
j_call: TRBJ1-1; clone_size: once; d_call: .; v_call: TRBV18; cdr3_aa: CASSPGFGGATEAFF; cdr3_nt: TGTGCCAGCTCACCCGGATTCGGGGGAGCCACTGAAGCTTTCTTT
j_call: TRBJ2-5; clone_size: .; d_call: TRBD1; v_call: TRBV15; cdr3_aa: CATSDGTGGVKTQYF; cdr3_nt: TGTGCCACCAGCGACGGGACAGGGGGCGTGAAGACCCAGTACTTC
j_call: TRBJ1-2; clone_size: once; d_call: .; v_call: TRBV5-6; cdr3_aa: CASSGNGGYTF; cdr3_nt: TGTGCCAGCAGCGGAAACGGGGGCTACACCTTC
j_call: TRBJ2-1; clone_size: .; d_call: .; v_call: TRBV11-3; cdr3_aa: CASSPAEGRNNEQFF; cdr3_nt: TGTGCCAGCAGCCCAGCGGAGGGTAGGAACAATGAGCAGTTCTTC
j_call: TRBJ2-7; clone_size: .; d_call: TRBD1; v_call: TRBV10-3; cdr3_aa: CAISYDTDRSFYEQYF; cdr3_nt: TGTGCCATCAGTTACGACACGGACAGGTCTTTCTACGAGCAGTACTTC